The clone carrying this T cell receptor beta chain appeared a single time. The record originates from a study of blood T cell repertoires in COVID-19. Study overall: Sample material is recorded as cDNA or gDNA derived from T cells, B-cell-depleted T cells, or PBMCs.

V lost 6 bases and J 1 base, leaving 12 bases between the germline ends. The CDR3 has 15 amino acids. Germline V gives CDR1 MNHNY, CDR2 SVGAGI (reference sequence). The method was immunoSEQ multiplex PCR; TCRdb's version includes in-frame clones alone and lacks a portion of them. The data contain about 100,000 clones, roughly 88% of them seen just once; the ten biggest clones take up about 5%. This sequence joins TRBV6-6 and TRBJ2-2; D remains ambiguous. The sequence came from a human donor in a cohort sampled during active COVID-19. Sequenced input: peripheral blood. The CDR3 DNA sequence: TGTGCCAGCAGCCAAATTTCAGGGAACACCGGGGAGCTGTTTTTT. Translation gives CASSQISGNTGELFF.